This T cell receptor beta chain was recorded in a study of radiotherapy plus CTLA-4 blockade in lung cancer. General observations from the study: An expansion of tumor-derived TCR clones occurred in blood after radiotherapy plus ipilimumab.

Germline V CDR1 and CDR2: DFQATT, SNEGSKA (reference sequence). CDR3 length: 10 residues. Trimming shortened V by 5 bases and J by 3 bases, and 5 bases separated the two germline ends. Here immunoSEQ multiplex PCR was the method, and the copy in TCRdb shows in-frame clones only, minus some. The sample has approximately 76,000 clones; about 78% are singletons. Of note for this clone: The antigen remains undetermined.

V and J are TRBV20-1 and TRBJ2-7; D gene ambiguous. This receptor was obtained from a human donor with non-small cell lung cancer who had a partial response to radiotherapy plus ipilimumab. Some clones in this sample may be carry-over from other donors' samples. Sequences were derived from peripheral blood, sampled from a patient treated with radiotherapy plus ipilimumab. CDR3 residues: CSALVYEQYF. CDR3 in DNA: TGCAGTGCTCTTGTCTACGAGCAGTACTTC.